This section outlines one T cell receptor (beta chain) sequence together with its context. The data were obtained in a study of T-cell memory formation after mild COVID-19. The CDR3 totals 15 residues. Trimming at V came to 3 bases and at J to 7 bases, leaving 8 bases not matched to a gene. Germline CDR1 is ENHRY and CDR2 is SYGVKD. TCRdb passed the 5' RACE reads through MiXCR, listing each CDR3 protein once. Altogether about 430,000 distinct CDR3 sequences are present, 20% to 30% being singletons, with the ten largest covering about 8.7%. What was sequenced was PBMCs or a T cell subset sorted from them (not recorded which). This rearrangement joins TRBV10-3 to TRBJ2-1; 8 nucleotides agree with TRBD2. The sequence was obtained from an adult woman who had mild COVID-19 (a few samples of this study predate the infection). Cell type and time point are not known. CDR3 DNA: TGTGCCATCAGTGATCGGGGGGGTCAGCTGAATGAGCAGTTCTTC. Amino acids: CAISDRGGQLNEQFF.